This is a list of T cell receptor beta chains from one sample in a study of high-grade serous ovarian cancer treatment subgroups. The method was immunoSEQ multiplex PCR; TCRdb's version includes in-frame clones alone and lacks a portion of them. This table holds 5,500 to 6,000 clones, around 70% found once. Sequencing used tumor tissue. These receptors originate from a human donor with high-grade serous ovarian cancer. Each CDR3 is given with its conserved first and last residue. D genes are given only for firm matches. Clone size is given for some rows only: seen once, a few or many times, or a class if the clone is expanded.

.	.	TRBV7-2	TRBJ2-3	TGTGCCAGCAGCTTCCAGACAAGCGGAGATACGCAGTATTTT	CASSFQTSGDTQYF
TRBD1	.	TRBV6-6	TRBJ1-1	TGTGCCAGCAGGTACCAGGGGGTGACTGAAGCTTTCTTT	CASRYQGVTEAFF
.	few	TRBV7-2	TRBJ2-2	TGTGCCAGCAGCCCCGACCCTGGCACCGGGGAGCTGTTTTTT	CASSPDPGTGELFF
.	few	TRBV5-5	TRBJ2-7	TGTGCCAGCAGCTGGAGAACAGAAGCCCTCTACGAGCAGTACTTC	CASSWRTEALYEQYF
.	.	TRBV5-1	TRBJ2-3	TGCGCCAGCAGCTTGGGCCATCGGGACACCCGCACAGATACGCAGTATTTT	CASSLGHRDTRTDTQYF
.	.	TRBV7-2	TRBJ2-3	TGTGCCAGCAAACGGGAACTACACCGCACAGATACGCAGTATTTT	CASKRELHRTDTQYF
TRBD1	.	TRBV27	TRBJ1-6	TGTGCCAGCAGTCCCGACCCACAGGGGCGGAATTCACCCCTCCACTTT	CASSPDPQGRNSPLHF
.	few	TRBV27	TRBJ2-3	TGTGCCAGCAGTAGACTCGGCTCTCGTACAGATACGCAGTATTTT	CASSRLGSRTDTQYF
TRBD1	.	TRBV5-4	TRBJ1-1	TGTGCCAGCACCTCAGGGGGCCGGACCTCTTTCTTT	CASTSGGRTSFF
.	.	TRBV5-6	TRBJ2-3	TGTGCCAGCCGCAACACAGATACGCAGTATTTT	CASRNTDTQYF
.	.	TRBV18	TRBJ1-1	TGTGCCAGCTCACCGGGGGACACTGAAGCTTTCTTT	CASSPGDTEAFF
TRBD2	.	TRBV7-9	TRBJ2-1	TGTGCCAGCAGCTTCCTTAGCGGGGCCGGGAATGAGCAGTTCTTC	CASSFLSGAGNEQFF
TRBD2	few	TRBV19	TRBJ2-1	TGTGCCAGTAAAGAATCTAGCGGGACCTACAATGAGCAGTTCTTC	CASKESSGTYNEQFF
.	.	TRBV7-9	TRBJ2-5	TGTGCCAGCAGCCGCATCAAGAGGGGGGGTGGGGAAGAGACCCAGTACTTC	CASSRIKRGGGEETQYF
.	.	TRBV9	TRBJ2-3	TGTGCCAGCAGCGATTCGTGGCTCGCGCAGACAGATACGCAGTATTTT	CASSDSWLAQTDTQYF
.	.	TRBV28	TRBJ2-3	TGTGCCAGCAGTTTATGGGGGTATACGCAGTATTTT	CASSLWGYTQYF
TRBD1	few	TRBV5-1	TRBJ1-2	TGCGCCAGCAGCCTGCTGACAGGGTCTCGAGGTGGCTACACCTTC	CASSLLTGSRGGYTF
.	once	TRBV5-4	TRBJ1-1	TGTGCCAGCTCCAAACCGGGACTGGGCACTGAAGCTTTCTTT	CASSKPGLGTEAFF
.	.	TRBV18	TRBJ1-5	TGTGCCAGCTCACTTGATTATAGCAATCAGCCCCAGCATTTT	CASSLDYSNQPQHF
.	few	TRBV29-1	TRBJ1-1	TGCAGCGTTCGTAGGACAGAGAACACTGAAGCTTTCTTT	CSVRRTENTEAFF